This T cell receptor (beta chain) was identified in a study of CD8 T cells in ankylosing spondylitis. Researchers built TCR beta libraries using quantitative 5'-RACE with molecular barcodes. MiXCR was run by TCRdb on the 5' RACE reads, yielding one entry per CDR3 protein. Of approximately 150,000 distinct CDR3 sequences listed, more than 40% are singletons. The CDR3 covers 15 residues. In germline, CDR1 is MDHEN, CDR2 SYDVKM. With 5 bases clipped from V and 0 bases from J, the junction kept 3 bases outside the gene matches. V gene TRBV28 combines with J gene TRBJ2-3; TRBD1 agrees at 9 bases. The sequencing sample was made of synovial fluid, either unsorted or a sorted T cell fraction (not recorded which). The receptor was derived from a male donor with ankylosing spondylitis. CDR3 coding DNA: TGTGCCAGCAGTACGGGACAGGGCAGCACAGATACGCAGTATTTT. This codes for CASSTGQGSTDTQYF.